Following are 15 T cell receptor beta chains from one sample sequenced in a study of T cells in Graves' hyperthyroidism and ophthalmopathy. RNA transcripts were the template for amplifying TCR beta CDR3 regions. RT-PCR in the first round (using the HTBI primer set) targeted the TCR CDR3. A single record per CDR3 protein comes from TCRdb applying MiXCR to the multiplex PCR reads. The repertoire holds roughly 300,000 distinct CDR3 sequences, with over 11% as singletons. Sequencing was performed on blood. All receptors derive from a young woman with Graves' hyperthyroidism.

This clonotype has at least ten counts. V gene TRBV29-1 combines with J gene TRBJ1-2; unclear D gene. Trimming left V 3 bases short and J 1 base short, with 9 bases between. Looked up from germline, CDR1 is SQVTM and CDR2 is ANQGSEA. This CDR3 is built from 13 residues. The CDR3 sequence is CSVDGPDNYGYTF. Written as DNA, the CDR3 is TGCAGCGTTGACGGTCCAGATAACTATGGCTACACCTTC.

At least ten counts were recorded for this clonotype. This chain joins TRBV30 and TRBJ2-3; D is uncertain. Germline assignment: CDR1 GTSNPN and CDR2 SVGIG (reference sequence). Deletions cut 0 bases from V and 2 bases from J, with 12 bases between. The CDR3 runs 15 residues. The CDR3 loop reads CAWSVYSTHTDTQYF. CDR3 nucleotides: TGTGCCTGGAGTGTTTACAGTACCCACACAGATACGCAGTATTTT.

This clonotype was counted ten times or more. J is TRBJ1-6 and V is TRBV12-3 or TRBV12-4; D may be TRBD1 (6 bases). V gave up 6 bases and J gave up 7 bases, with 13 bases separating them. The CDR3 consists of 14 residues. The CDR3 DNA is TGTGCCAGCAGCACCCGACAGGTGAATTCACCCCTCCACTTT. This sequence encodes CASSTRQVNSPLHF.

The gene calls are TRBV19 and TRBJ2-1; D ambiguous. Deletions cut 5 bases from V and 5 bases from J, with 7 bases between. Per germline, CDR1 LNHDA and CDR2 SQIVND (reference sequence). This CDR3 is 12 amino acids long. DNA of the CDR3: TGTGCCAGTAGTTTGAGTGACAATGAGCAGTTCTTC. Its translation: CASSLSDNEQFF.

This clonotype was counted ten times or more. The chain joins TRBV20-1 to TRBJ2-7; D gene uncertain. The CDR3 totals 16 residues. Germline-derived CDR1 and CDR2 are DFQATT and SNEGSKA (reference sequence). Between the trimmed V and J ends, which lost 0 bases and 3 bases, there was a span of 18 bases. CDR3 region: CSARDRAWVTNYEQYF. CDR3 nucleotide sequence: TGCAGTGCTAGAGATCGCGCGTGGGTGACCAACTACGAGCAGTACTTC.

This clonotype has a handful of counts. This chain's CDR3 is CASLPGHLLPGELFF. The CDR3 DNA is TGTGCCAGTTTGCCGGGACACTTACTACCCGGGGAGCTGTTTTTT. The rearrangement uses TRBV19 and TRBJ2-2; D may be TRBD1 (6 bases). From germline, CDR1 is LNHDA and CDR2 SQIVND (reference sequence). The length of the CDR3 is 15 residues. Trimming removed 8 bases at V and 6 bases at J, with 19 bases between.

J is TRBJ2-2 and V is TRBV6-2 or TRBV6-3; D is uncertain. The ends were cut back, 5 bases at V and 2 bases at J, with 9 bases in the middle. The CDR3 runs 14 residues. The V gene's germline CDR1 is MNHEY and CDR2 SVGEGT. The CDR3 protein is CASSNGLNTGELFF. The CDR3 coding sequence is TGTGCCAGCAGTAACGGCCTAAACACCGGGGAGCTGTTTTTT.

The genes are TRBV12-3 or TRBV12-4 and TRBJ2-1; tentative D call: TRBD2 (5 bases). V was cut by 5 bases and J by 16 bases, with 21 bases left in between. The CDR3 extends over 13 amino acids. Here the CDR3 DNA reads TGTGCCAGCAGTAACTCCCCTAGCCTAGAGTACTTCTTC. Protein: CASSNSPSLEYFF.

In this sample, this clonotype turned up a few times. The rearrangement uses TRBV6-1 and TRBJ2-5, with a tentative D call TRBD2 (6 bases). CDR1 and CDR2 from the germline V gene are MNHNS and SASEGT. The CDR3 covers 12 residues. V lost 6 bases to trimming and J lost 7 bases, with 12 bases between them. CDR3 DNA sequence: TGTGCCAGCAGGGGCGTGGGGGGGACCCAGTACTTC. This gives the protein CASRGVGGTQYF.

Many counts were recorded for this clonotype. The DNA for the CDR3 is TGTGCCAGCAGTTTCGCAGCGGGAGGTTGGGACGAGCAGTACTTC. Translating gives CASSFAAGGWDEQYF. The chain recombines TRBV28 with TRBJ2-7, with 9 bases fitting TRBD2. The germline V gene has CDR1 MDHEN and CDR2 SYDVKM. There are 15 residues in the CDR3. V lost 3 bases, J lost 5 bases, and 8 bases stayed unmatched. Full variable domain (missing parts from reference TRBV28 and TRBJ2-7): DVKVTQSSRYLVKRTGEKVFLECVQDMDHENMFWYRQDPGLGLRLIYFSYDVKMKEKGDIPEGYSVSREKKERFSLILESASTNQTSMYLCASSFAAGGWDEQYFGPGTRLTVT.

This clonotype was detected ten times or more. V and J are TRBV6-1 and TRBJ2-7; D may be TRBD2 (5 bases). Trimming took 5 bases from V and 1 from J, leaving 12 bases between them. CDR3 length equals 14 residues. Looked up from germline, CDR1 is MNHNS and CDR2 is SASEGT. The CDR3 region has the DNA TGTGCCAGCAGTTATGGACTGGGATCCTACGAGCAGTACTTC. Amino acid sequence: CASSYGLGSYEQYF.

This clonotype was counted many times. The V gene is TRBV28, the J gene TRBJ2-1, with 7 bases lining up with TRBD2. Germline-derived CDR1 and CDR2 are MDHEN and SYDVKM. J was trimmed by 5 bases and V by 2 bases; bases with no gene match: 9. The CDR3 totals 16 residues. CDR3 sequence reads: CASSLTGTSVNNEQFF. CDR3 nucleotide sequence: TGTGCCAGCAGTTTAACTGGCACTAGCGTAAACAATGAGCAGTTCTTC.

Many counts were recorded for this clonotype. The chain couples TRBV19 to TRBJ2-7; weak D call: TRBD1 (6 bases). The CDR3 runs 13 residues. Germline loops: CDR1 LNHDA, CDR2 SQIVND (reference sequence). V was clipped by 5 bases and J by 1 base, with 9 bases between them. The CDR3 nucleotides are TGTGCCAGTAGTTTCGGACAGTCCTACGAGCAGTACTTC. Translation gives CASSFGQSYEQYF.

Many counts were recorded for this clonotype. The V and J genes are TRBV10-3 and TRBJ1-5; D call uncertain. With 7 bases removed from V and 2 bases from J, the gap between germline ends came to 12 bases. Germline values: CDR1 ENHRY, CDR2 SYGVKD. The CDR3 loop spans 14 amino acids. The CDR3 DNA follows: TGTGCCATCAACGAGCGAAGGGGCAATCAGCCCCAGCATTTT. Translated: CAINERRGNQPQHF.

This clonotype was counted at least ten times. The chain carries TRBV2 and TRBJ1-2, with D maybe TRBD1 (5 bases). Germline values: CDR1 SNHLY, CDR2 FYNNEI. V dropped 5 bases and J dropped 2 bases, with 15 bases sitting between them. The CDR3 length is 15 residues. The CDR3 coding sequence is TGTGCCAGCAGTCCCGGGACTTCGTCGAACTATGGCTACACCTTC. Translated: CASSPGTSSNYGYTF. The complete variable domain, with remaining parts taken from reference TRBV2 and TRBJ1-2, reads EPEVTQTPSHQVTQMGQEVILRCVPISNHLYFYWYRQILGQKVEFLVSFYNNEISEKSEIFDDQFSVERPDGSNFTLKIRSTKLEDSAMYFCASSPGTSSNYGYTFGSGTRLTVV.